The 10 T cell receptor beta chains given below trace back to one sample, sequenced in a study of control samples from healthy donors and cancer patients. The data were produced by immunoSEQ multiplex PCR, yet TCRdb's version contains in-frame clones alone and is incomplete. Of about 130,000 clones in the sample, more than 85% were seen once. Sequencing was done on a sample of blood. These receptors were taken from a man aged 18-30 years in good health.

CDR3 residues: CASSQDPGGARVDQPQHF. The CDR3 nucleotides read TGCGCCAGCAGCCAAGATCCAGGGGGCGCAAGGGTTGATCAGCCCCAGCATTTT. V gene TRBV4-1 combines with J gene TRBJ1-5; 8 nucleotides align to TRBD1. The V gene end was trimmed by 0 bases and the J gene end by 5 bases; junction bases not matched to a gene: 12. The CDR3 totals 18 residues. Germline CDR1 is MGHRA and CDR2 is YSYEKL.

CDR3: CASSLASSLTDTQYF. The CDR3 nucleotides read TGCGCCAGCAGCTTGGCCTCGTCCCTCACAGATACGCAGTATTTT. This chain connects TRBV5-1 to TRBJ2-3; D is unresolved. CDR1 is SGHRS and CDR2 is YFSETQ in the germline V gene. CDR3 size: 15 residues. V was shortened by 0 bases and J by 2 bases, with 10 bases between the two germline ends.

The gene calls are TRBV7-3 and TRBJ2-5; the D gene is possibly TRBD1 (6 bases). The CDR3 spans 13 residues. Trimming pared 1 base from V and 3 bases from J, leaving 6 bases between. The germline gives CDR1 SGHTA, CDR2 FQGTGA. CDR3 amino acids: CASSLKGEETQYF. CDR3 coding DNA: TGTGCCAGCAGCTTAAAGGGGGAAGAGACCCAGTACTTC.

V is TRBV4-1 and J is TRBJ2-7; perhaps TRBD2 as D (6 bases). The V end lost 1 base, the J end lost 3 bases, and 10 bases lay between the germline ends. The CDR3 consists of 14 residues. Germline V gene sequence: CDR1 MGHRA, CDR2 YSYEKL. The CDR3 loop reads CASSQGGGVYEQYF. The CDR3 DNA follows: TGCGCCAGCAGCCAAGGTGGAGGGGTCTACGAGCAGTACTTC.

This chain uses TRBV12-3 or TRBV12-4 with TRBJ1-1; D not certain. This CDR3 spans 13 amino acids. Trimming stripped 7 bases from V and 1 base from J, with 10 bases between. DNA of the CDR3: TGTGCCAGCACCGATAAACCGAACACTGAAGCTTTCTTT. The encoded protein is CASTDKPNTEAFF.

As DNA, the CDR3 is TGTGCCAGCAGACGGGGAAACACTGAAGCTTTCTTT. As protein: CASRRGNTEAFF. V gene TRBV6-5 combines with J gene TRBJ1-1; D is unclear. V was shortened by 6 bases and J by 2 bases, with 7 bases between the two germline ends. The CDR3 runs 12 residues. Germline loops: CDR1 MNHEY, CDR2 SVGAGI.

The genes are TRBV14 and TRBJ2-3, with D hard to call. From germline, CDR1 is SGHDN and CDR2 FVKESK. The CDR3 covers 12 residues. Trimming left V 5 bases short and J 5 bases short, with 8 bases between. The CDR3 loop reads CASSGRGDTQYF. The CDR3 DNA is TGTGCCAGCAGCGGTCGAGGAGATACGCAGTATTTT.

CDR3 residues: CASSILGSGNTIYF. The DNA of the CDR3 is TGTGCCAGTAGTATCCTGGGCTCTGGAAACACCATATATTTT. The chain links TRBV19 to TRBJ1-3, with D hard to call. The CDR3 loop spans 14 amino acids. The germline CDR1 and CDR2 sequences are LNHDA and SQIVND (reference sequence). V lost 3 bases to trimming and J lost 0 bases, with 6 bases between them. Combining the CDR3 with reference TRBV19 and TRBJ1-3 gives the whole variable domain DGGITQSPKYLFRKEGQNVTLSCEQNLNHDAMYWYRQDPGQGLRLIYYSQIVNDFQKGDIAEGYSVSREKKESFPLTVTSAQKNPTAFYLCASSILGSGNTIYFGEGSWLTVV.

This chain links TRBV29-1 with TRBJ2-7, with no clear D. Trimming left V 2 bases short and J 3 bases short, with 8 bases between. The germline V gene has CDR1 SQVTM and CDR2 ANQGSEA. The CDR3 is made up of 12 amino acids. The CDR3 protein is CSVERSDYEQYF. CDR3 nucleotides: TGCAGCGTTGAAAGGTCAGACTACGAGCAGTACTTC.

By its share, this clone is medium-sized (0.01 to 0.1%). CDR3 region: CASSDSGGADTQYF. CDR3 in DNA: TGTGCCAGCAGCGATAGCGGGGGGGCAGATACGCAGTATTTT. This rearrangement joins TRBV6-5 to TRBJ2-3, with TRBD2 matching 11 bases. CDR1 is MNHEY and CDR2 is SVGAGI in the germline V gene. J gave up 4 bases and V 6 bases, and 3 bases lay outside the gene matches. The CDR3 loop spans 14 amino acids.